A single sample gave rise to the 5 T cell receptor beta chains below, sequenced in a study of blood T cell repertoires in COVID-19. Data came from immunoSEQ multiplex PCR; TCRdb stores just in-frame clones and leaves some out. The sample lists under 500,000 clones, roughly 89% occurring once. The source material was peripheral blood. The receptor set was obtained from a woman in her thirties with acute or convalescent COVID-19.

This chain joins TRBV15 and TRBJ2-2, with 9 bases aligning to TRBD1. J lost 3 bases, V lost 4 bases, and 6 bases had no gene match. CDR3 length equals 16 residues. CDR1 is LNHNV, CDR2 YYDKDF, per germline (reference sequence). CDR3 residues: CATSNKDRGDTGELFF. Written as DNA, the CDR3 is TGTGCCACCAGCAACAAAGACAGGGGGGACACCGGGGAGCTGTTTTTT.

The gene calls are TRBV11-2 and TRBJ2-5; D may be TRBD2 (5 bases). Trimming removed 6 bases from V and 5 bases from J, with 19 bases in between. There are 15 residues in the CDR3. Germline assignment: CDR1 SGHAT and CDR2 FQNNGV. The CDR3 reads CASSYYGGPGETQYF. In nucleotides, the CDR3 is TGTGCCAGCAGTTACTACGGCGGTCCGGGGGAGACCCAGTACTTC.

This clone was seen just once. The rearrangement uses TRBV11-3 and TRBJ2-3, with 7 positions matching TRBD2. This CDR3 spans 13 amino acids. V lost 8 bases and J lost 2; bases outside the gene matches: 4. Per germline, CDR1 SGHNT and CDR2 YENEEA. CDR3 coding DNA: TGTGCCAGCGGTAGGGACTACACAGATACGCAGTATTTT. Its protein product is CASGRDYTDTQYF.

The chain uses TRBV6-5 and TRBJ1-1, with D possibly matching TRBD1 (6 bases). V was pared by 6 bases and J by 4 bases, with 15 bases between. The length of the CDR3 is 14 residues. Germline-derived CDR1 and CDR2 are MNHEY and SVGAGI. CDR3 sequence reads: CASSLQGLSTEAFF. The DNA for the CDR3 is TGTGCCAGCAGCCTACAGGGTCTAAGCACTGAAGCTTTCTTT.

This chain joins TRBV30 and TRBJ2-3; D is perhaps TRBD1 (5 bases). The CDR3 spans 12 residues. Germline loops: CDR1 GTSNPN, CDR2 SVGIG (reference sequence). The V end was cut by 7 bases, the J end by 3 bases, with 11 bases between. The DNA of the CDR3 is TGTGCCTATCAGGACAAGACAGATACGCAGTATTTT. Its translation is CAYQDKTDTQYF.